This T cell receptor (beta chain) was sequenced in a study of immune heterogeneity within non-small cell lung tumors. Study details: The tumor set comprised a few squamous cell carcinomas and roughly 11 non-squamous carcinomas (plus 1 not otherwise specified). Study-level findings and limits: Different tumor locations in one patient shared dominant CDR3 beta clonotypes yet harbored unique high-frequency clones. Individual patients mostly differed in their high-frequency T-cell receptor beta clonotypes.

V was pared by 1 base and J by 0 bases, with 10 bases between. Looked up from germline, CDR1 is SGDLS and CDR2 is YYNGEE. This CDR3 has 15 amino acids. This clonotype was found many times. Its target is not known. A multiplex PCR containing 32 V primers and 13 J primers was used to amplify TCR beta CDR3. Via MiXCR, TCRdb re-called the multiplex PCR reads, giving one row per CDR3 protein. The sample records roughly 23,000 distinct CDR3 sequences, about 26% being singletons. With 550 to 700 ng used per sample, the template was genomic DNA from bulk tumor. Far-apart biopsies, several per primary tumor, were taken during surgery. Their non-small cell lung cancer was newly diagnosed and untreated, and the patients underwent curative surgery.

The receptor was derived from a man aged 35 to 55 with non-small cell lung cancer. The chain joins TRBV9 to TRBJ2-5, with a tentative D call TRBD2 (5 bases). The sample consisted of lung tumor tissue. The CDR3 protein is CASSVSPGYQETQYF. CDR3 DNA sequence: TGTGCCAGCAGCGTATCCCCGGGGTACCAAGAGACCCAGTACTTC.